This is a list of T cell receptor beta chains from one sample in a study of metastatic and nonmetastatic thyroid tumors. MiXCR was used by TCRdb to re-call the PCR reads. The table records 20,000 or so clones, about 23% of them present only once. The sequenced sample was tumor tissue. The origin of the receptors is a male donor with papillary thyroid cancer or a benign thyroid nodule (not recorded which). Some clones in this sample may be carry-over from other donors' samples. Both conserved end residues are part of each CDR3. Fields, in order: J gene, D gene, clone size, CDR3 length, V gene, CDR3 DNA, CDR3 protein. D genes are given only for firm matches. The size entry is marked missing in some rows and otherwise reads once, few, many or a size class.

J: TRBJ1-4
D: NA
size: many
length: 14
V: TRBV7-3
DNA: TGTGCCAGCAGCCACAGGGTGGCCAATGAAAAACTGTTTTTT
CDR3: CASSHRVANEKLFF

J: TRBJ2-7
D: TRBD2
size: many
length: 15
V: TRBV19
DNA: TGTGCCAGTAAGGTCTCTAGCGGGAGCTCCTACGAGCAGTACTTC
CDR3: CASKVSSGSSYEQYF

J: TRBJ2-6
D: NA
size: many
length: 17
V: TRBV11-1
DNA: TGTGCCAGCAGCACCAGACGGGTTACCTCTGGGGCCAACGTCCTGACTTTC
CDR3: CASSTRRVTSGANVLTF

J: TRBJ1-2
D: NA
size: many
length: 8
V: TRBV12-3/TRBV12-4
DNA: TGTGCCATAGATGGCTACACCTTC
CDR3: CAIDGYTF

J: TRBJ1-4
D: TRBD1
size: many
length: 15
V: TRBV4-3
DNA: TGCGCCAGCAGCCAGTGGACAGGGTCAAATGAAAAACTGTTTTTT
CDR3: CASSQWTGSNEKLFF

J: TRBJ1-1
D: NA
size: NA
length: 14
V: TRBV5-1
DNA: TGCGCCAGCAGCTTACAGGGTAAGGACACTGAAGCTTTCTTT
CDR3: CASSLQGKDTEAFF

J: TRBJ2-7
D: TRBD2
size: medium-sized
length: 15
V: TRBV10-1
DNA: TGCGCCAGCAGTGGAGCTAGCGGGAGGCCTTACGAGCAGTACTTC
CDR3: CASSGASGRPYEQYF

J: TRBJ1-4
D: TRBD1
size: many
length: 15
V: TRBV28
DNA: TGTGCCAGCAGTTTAGGACAGGGGGCTAATGAAAAACTGTTTTTT
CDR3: CASSLGQGANEKLFF

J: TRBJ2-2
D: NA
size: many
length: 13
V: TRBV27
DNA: TGTGCCAGCAGTTTCCCAAACACCGGGGAGCTGTTTTTT
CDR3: CASSFPNTGELFF

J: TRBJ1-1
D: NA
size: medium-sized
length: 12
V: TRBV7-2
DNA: TGTGCCAGCACCCAAGGGGGCACTGAAGCTTTCTTT
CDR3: CASTQGGTEAFF

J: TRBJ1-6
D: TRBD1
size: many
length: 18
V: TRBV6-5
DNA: TGTGCCAGCAGTTACTCGAGAGGACAGGGGTCCTATAATTCACCCCTCCACTTT
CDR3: CASSYSRGQGSYNSPLHF

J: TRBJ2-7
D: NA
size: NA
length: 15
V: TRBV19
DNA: TGTGCCAGTAGTATTATCCGGACAGACCTCTCCGAGCAGTACTTC
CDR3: CASSIIRTDLSEQYF

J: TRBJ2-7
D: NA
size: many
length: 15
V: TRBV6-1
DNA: TGTGCCAGCTCGGCTCACTACCAAGGACCTTACGAGCAGTACTTC
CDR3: CASSAHYQGPYEQYF

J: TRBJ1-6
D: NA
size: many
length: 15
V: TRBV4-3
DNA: TGCGCCAGCAGCCAAGAGGGCAGGGATATTTCACCCCTCCACTTT
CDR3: CASSQEGRDISPLHF

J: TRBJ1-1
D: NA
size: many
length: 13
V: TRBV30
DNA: TGTGCCTGGAGGGTGGGAGGGATCACTGAAGCTTTCTTT
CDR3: CAWRVGGITEAFF

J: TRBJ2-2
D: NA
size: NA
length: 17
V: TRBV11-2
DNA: TGTGCCAGCAGCCCCATCTCTGGTACAGGGGGGGCCGGGGAGCTGTTTTTT
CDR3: CASSPISGTGGAGELFF

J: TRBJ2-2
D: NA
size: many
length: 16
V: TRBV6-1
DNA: TGTGCCAGCAGCCCGCCAACTGCCTTAAACACCGGGGAGCTGTTTTTT
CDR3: CASSPPTALNTGELFF

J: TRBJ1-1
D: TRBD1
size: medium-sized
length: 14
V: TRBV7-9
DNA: TGTGCCAGCAGCCCGAAGACAGGGATCGGTGAAGCTTTCTTT
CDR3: CASSPKTGIGEAFF

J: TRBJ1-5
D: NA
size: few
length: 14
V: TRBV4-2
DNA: TGTGCCAGCAGCGACCGGGACAGCAATCAGCCCCAGCATTTT
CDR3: CASSDRDSNQPQHF

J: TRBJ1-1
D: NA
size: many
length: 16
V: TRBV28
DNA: TGTGCCAGCAGTAAACCACAGGACGGAAGGAACACTGAAGCTTTCTTT
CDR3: CASSKPQDGRNTEAFF

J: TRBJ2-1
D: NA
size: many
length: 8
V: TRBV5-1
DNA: TGCGCCAGCAGCTTGGAGTTATTC
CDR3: CASSLELF

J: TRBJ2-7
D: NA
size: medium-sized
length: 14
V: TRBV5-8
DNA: TGTGCCAGCAGCATAAGGAGGGGGTCTGGGGAGCAGTACTTC
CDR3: CASSIRRGSGEQYF

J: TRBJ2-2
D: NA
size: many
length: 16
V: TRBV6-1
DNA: TGTGCCAGCACCCTTTTTATGGGGCAGAAAAGGCGGGAGCTGTTTTTT
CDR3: CASTLFMGQKRRELFF

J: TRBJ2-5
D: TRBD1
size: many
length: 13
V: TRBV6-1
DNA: TGTGCCAGCAGAGGACAGGGTTGGGAGACCCAGTACTTC
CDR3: CASRGQGWETQYF

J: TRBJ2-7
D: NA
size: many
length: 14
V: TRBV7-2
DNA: TGTGCCAGCAGCTACGGACTTCCCTCCTACGAGCAGTACTTC
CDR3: CASSYGLPSYEQYF

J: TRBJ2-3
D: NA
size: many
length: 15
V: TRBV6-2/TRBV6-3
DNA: TGTGCCAGCAGTTACTCACCATCAGGGGCAGATACGCAGTATTTT
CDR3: CASSYSPSGADTQYF

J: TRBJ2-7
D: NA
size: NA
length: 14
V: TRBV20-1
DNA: TGCAGTGTAAGGCGTATAGGGGTCCCCTACGAGCAGTACTTC
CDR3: CSVRRIGVPYEQYF

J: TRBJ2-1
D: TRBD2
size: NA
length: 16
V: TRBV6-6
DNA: TGTGCCAGCAGTTCCTTAGCGGGATCGGGCCACAATGAGCAGTTCTTC
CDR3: CASSSLAGSGHNEQFF